This TCR beta chain stems from a study of cytomegalovirus exposure and HLA in healthy donors. Broader study findings: An analysis done earlier found most TCR beta V segments productive about 90% or about 30% of the time. Presence/absence analyses treated sequencing depth as roughly uniform across donors. When the data were analyzed later, several of the most significant clusters appeared to be linked to common viral pathogens.

PCR was performed using 60 Vbeta and 13 Jbeta primers. Sequencing used immunoSEQ multiplex PCR; TCRdb keeps in-frame clones, though not all of them. The data contain 95,000 to 130,000 clones, 60% to 85% of them singletons. V shed 0 bases, J shed 2 bases, and the junction held 7 bases outside the gene matches. The CDR3 has 17 amino acids. CDR1 and CDR2 (germline): SGHDT, YYEEEE. Concerning this clone: The antigen remains unidentified.

Input material: PBMCs. This receptor was obtained from a woman aged 18-29 years in good health and CMV-seronegative. The J gene is TRBJ1-5, the V gene TRBV5-6; 8 nucleotides match TRBD1. This CDR3 is CASSLDRGKLGNQPQHF. Written as DNA, the CDR3 is TGTGCCAGCAGCTTGGACAGGGGGAAGTTAGGCAATCAGCCCCAGCATTTT.